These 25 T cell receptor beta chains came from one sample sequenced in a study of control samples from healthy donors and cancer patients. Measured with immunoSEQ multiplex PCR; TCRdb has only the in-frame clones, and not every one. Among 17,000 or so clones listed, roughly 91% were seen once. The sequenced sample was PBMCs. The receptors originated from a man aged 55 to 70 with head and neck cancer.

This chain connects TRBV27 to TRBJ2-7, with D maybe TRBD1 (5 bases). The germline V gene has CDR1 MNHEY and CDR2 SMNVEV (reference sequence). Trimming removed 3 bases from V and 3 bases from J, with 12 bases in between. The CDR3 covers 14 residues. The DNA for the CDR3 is TGTGCCAGCAGTTTGCAGGGTCAGGGCTACGAGCAGTACTTC. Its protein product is CASSLQGQGYEQYF.

The CDR3 nucleotides are TGTGCCAGCAGCCAATTAAACACCGGGGAGCTGTTTTTT. Translation: CASSQLNTGELFF. The rearrangement joins TRBV3-1 (or the pseudogene TRBV3-2) to TRBJ2-2; D uncertain. The CDR3 is 13 residues long. Germline loops: CDR1 LGHDT, CDR2 YNNKEL (reference sequence). Trimming shortened V by 2 bases and J by 2 bases, and 3 bases separated the two germline ends.

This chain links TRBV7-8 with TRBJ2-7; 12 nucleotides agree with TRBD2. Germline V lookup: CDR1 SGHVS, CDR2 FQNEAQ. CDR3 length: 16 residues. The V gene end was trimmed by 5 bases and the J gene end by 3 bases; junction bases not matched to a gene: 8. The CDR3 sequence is CASSPRTSGTNYEQYF. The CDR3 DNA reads TGTGCCAGCAGCCCTAGGACTAGCGGGACCAACTACGAGCAGTACTTC.

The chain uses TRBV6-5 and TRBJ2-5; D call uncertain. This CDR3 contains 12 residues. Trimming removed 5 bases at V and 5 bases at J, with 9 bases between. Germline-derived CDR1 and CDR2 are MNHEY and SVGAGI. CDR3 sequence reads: CASSRTRETQYF. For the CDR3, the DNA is TGTGCCAGCAGTCGAACCCGGGAGACCCAGTACTTC.

The CDR3 loop is CASSHDGQERGYTF. In DNA, the CDR3 is TGTGCCAGCAGCCACGACGGGCAGGAAAGGGGCTACACCTTC. The chain links TRBV4-2 to TRBJ1-2; the D is unclear. This CDR3 spans 14 amino acids. Looked up from germline, CDR1 is LGHNA and CDR2 is YNFKEQ. The ends were cut back, 3 bases at V and 8 bases at J, with 16 bases in the middle.

The CDR3 nucleotides read TGTGCCAGCAGCCGGGAGATTAAAGAGACCCAGTACTTC. This gives the protein CASSREIKETQYF. The gene calls are TRBV11-1 and TRBJ2-5, with a tentative D call TRBD2 (6 bases). The CDR3 is 13 residues long. Trimming pared 5 bases from V and 3 bases from J, leaving 10 bases between. CDR1 is SGHAT and CDR2 is FQDESV in the germline V gene (reference sequence).

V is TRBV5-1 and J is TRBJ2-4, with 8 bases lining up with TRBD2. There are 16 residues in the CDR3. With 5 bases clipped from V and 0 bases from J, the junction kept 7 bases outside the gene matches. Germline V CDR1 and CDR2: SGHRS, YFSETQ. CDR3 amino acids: CASRGSGGLAKNIQYF. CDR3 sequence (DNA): TGCGCCAGCAGGGGGAGCGGGGGTTTAGCCAAAAACATTCAGTACTTC. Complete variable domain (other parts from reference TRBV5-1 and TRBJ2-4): KAGVTQTPRYLIKTRGQQVTLSCSPISGHRSVSWYQQTPGQGLQFLFEYFSETQRNKGNFPGRFSGRQFSNSRSEMNVSTLELGDSALYLCASRGSGGLAKNIQYFGAGTRLSVL.

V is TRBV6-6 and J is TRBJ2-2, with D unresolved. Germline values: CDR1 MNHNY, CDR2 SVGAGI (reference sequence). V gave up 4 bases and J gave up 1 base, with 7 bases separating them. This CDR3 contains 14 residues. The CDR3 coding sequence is TGTGCCAGCAGTTCGGCCGGGAACACCGGGGAGCTGTTTTTT. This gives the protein CASSSAGNTGELFF.

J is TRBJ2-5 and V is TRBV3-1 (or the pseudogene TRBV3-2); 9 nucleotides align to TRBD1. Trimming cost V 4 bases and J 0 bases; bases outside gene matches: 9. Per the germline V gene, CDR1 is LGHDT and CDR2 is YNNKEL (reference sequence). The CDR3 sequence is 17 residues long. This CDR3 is CASSRGTGLSHQETQYF. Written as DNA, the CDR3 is TGTGCCAGCAGCCGAGGGACAGGGCTCTCACACCAAGAGACCCAGTACTTC.

The CDR3 region has the DNA TGTGCCAGCAGCAACCTAGATCAGCCCCAGCATTTT. Protein: CASSNLDQPQHF. The rearrangement joins TRBV7-9 to TRBJ1-5; D is unclear. V lost 5 bases, J lost 5 bases, and 7 bases lay in between. The V gene's germline CDR1 is SEHNR and CDR2 FQNEAQ (reference sequence). There are 12 residues in the CDR3.

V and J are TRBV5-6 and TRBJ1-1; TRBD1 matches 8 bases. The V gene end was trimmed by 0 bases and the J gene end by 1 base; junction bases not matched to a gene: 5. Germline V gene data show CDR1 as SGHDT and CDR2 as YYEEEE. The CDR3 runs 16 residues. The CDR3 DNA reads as TGTGCCAGCAGCTTGGGGGCCCAGGGGGCGAACACTGAAGCTTTCTTT. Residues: CASSLGAQGANTEAFF.

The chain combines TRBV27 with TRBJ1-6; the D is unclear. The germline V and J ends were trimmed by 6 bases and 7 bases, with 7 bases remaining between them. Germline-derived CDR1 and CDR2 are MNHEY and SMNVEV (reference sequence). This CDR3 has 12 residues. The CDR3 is CASSPQNSPLHF. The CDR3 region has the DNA TGTGCCAGCAGCCCACAGAATTCACCCCTCCACTTT.

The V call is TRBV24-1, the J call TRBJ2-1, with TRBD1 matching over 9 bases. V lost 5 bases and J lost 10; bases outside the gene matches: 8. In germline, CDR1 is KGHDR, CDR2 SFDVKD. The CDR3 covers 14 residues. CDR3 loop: CATSGPGQGLEQFF. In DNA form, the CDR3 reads TGTGCCACCAGTGGACCGGGACAGGGTTTAGAGCAGTTCTTC.

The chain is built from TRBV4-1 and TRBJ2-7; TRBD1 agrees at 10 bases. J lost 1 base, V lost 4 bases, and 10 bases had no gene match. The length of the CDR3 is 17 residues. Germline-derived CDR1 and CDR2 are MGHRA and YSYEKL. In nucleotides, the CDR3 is TGCGCCAGCAGCCGCCAGACGGCGGGACAGGGGTCCTACGAGCAGTACTTC. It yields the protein CASSRQTAGQGSYEQYF.

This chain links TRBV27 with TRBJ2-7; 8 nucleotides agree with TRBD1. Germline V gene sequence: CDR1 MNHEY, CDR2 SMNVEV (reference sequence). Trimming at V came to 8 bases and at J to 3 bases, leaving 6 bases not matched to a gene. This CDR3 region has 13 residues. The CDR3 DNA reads TGTGCCAGCCGCCGGACAGGGAACTACGAGCAGTACTTC. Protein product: CASRRTGNYEQYF.

The DNA for the CDR3 is TGTGCCAGCAAAGACAACAGGGCCACTGAAGCTTTCTTT. As protein: CASKDNRATEAFF. The V call is TRBV12-3 or TRBV12-4, the J call TRBJ1-1; D is perhaps TRBD1 (6 bases). This CDR3 contains 13 residues. Trimming took off 7 bases at V and 4 bases at J, with 13 bases between the two ends.

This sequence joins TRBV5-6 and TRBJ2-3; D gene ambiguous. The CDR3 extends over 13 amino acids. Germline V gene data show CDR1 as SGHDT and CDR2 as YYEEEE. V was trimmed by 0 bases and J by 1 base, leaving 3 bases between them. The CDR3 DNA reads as TGTGCCAGCAGCTTGGAGGGCACAGATACGCAGTATTTT. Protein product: CASSLEGTDTQYF.

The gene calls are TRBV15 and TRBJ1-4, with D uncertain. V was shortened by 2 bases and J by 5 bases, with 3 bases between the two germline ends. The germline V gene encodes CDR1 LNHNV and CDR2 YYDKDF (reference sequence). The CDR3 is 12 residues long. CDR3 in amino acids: CATSRPNEKLFF. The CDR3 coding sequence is TGTGCCACCAGCAGACCGAATGAAAAACTGTTTTTT.

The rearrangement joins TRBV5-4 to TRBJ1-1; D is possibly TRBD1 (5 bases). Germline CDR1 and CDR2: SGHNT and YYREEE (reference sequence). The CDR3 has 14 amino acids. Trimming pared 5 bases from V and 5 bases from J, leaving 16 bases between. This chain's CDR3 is CASSTWGEETEAFF. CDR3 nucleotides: TGTGCCAGCAGTACGTGGGGGGAAGAGACTGAAGCTTTCTTT.

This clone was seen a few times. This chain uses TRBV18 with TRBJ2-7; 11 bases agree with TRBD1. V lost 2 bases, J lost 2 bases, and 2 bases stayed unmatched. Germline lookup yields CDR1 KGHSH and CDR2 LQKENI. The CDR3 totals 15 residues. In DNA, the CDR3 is TGTGCCAGCTCACCAGGGACAGGGGGTCCCTACGAGCAGTACTTC. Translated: CASSPGTGGPYEQYF.

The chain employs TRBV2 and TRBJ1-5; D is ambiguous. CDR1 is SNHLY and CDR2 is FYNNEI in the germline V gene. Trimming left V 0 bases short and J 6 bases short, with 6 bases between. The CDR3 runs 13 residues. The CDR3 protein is CASSEAGFQPQHF. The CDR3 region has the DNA TGTGCCAGCAGTGAAGCAGGGTTTCAGCCCCAGCATTTT.

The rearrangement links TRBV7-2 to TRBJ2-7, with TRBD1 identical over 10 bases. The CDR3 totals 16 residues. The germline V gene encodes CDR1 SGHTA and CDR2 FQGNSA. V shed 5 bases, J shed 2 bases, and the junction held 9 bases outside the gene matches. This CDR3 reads CASSLGQGISTYEQYF. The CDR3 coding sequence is TGTGCCAGCAGCCTGGGACAGGGGATCAGCACCTACGAGCAGTACTTC.

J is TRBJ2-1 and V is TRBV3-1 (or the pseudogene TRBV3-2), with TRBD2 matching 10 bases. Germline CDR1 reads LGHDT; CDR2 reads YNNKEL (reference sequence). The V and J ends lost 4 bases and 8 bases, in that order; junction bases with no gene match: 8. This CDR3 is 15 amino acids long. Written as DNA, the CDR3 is TGTGCCAGCAGCCCCAAGCGGGGGGGCCTCGATGAGCAGTTCTTC. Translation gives CASSPKRGGLDEQFF.

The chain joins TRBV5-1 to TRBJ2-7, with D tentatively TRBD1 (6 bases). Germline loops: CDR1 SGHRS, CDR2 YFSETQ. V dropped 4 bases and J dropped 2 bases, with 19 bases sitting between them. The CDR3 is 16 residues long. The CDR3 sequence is CASSRVSRGKPYEQYF. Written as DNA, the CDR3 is TGCGCCAGCAGCCGGGTGTCGAGGGGGAAACCCTACGAGCAGTACTTC.

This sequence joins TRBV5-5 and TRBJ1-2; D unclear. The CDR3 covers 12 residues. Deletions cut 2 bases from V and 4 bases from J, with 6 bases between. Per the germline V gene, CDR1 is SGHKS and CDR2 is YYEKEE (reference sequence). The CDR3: CASSFAGYGYTF. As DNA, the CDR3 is TGTGCCAGCAGCTTCGCGGGCTATGGCTACACCTTC.